This note documents a single T cell receptor (beta chain) sequence. Antigen: not known. These data originate in a study of beta chain features in type 1 diabetes. On the study more broadly: Examination of sorted cells across all samples involved more than 100,000,000 cells. Overall study findings and caveats: Equally in patients and controls, PCR might preferentially amplify shorter templates. No resolution was reached here on whether HLA type influences TCRB rearrangement. TCRB CDR3s from Type 1 diabetes patients were moderately but significantly shorter in all four CD4+ subsets.

The study reverse transcribed the entire isolated RNA, so it sequenced expressed TCRB transcripts. The assay was immunoSEQ multiplex PCR, and TCRdb's table has in-frame clones only and misses some. The data contain about 740,000 clones, around 15% of them singletons. The V end lost 0 bases, the J end lost 10 bases, and 12 bases lay between the germline ends. The germline V gene encodes CDR1 MGHRA and CDR2 YSYEKL. The CDR3 loop spans 13 amino acids. This receptor was obtained from a man aged 18 to 30 with type 1 diabetes. Sequences were obtained from naive CD4+ T cells from blood. V and J are TRBV4-1 and TRBJ1-1; no clear D gene. CDR3 DNA: TGCGCCAGCAGCCAAGAAACCCGATTAGGAGCTTTCTTT. The encoded protein is CASSQETRLGAFF.